This T cell receptor beta chain was sequenced in a study of cytomegalovirus exposure and HLA in healthy donors. Overall study findings and caveats: Links to common viral pathogens appeared, in a later analysis, for several of the most significant clusters. The number of N-insertions in an Asian-associated ancestry cluster was reportedly below the approximately 700-donor mean in a later analysis. Researchers catalogued 150 or so TCR beta chains as cytomegalovirus-associated. As was reported, the HLA-A and HLA-B alleles of most subjects were accurately predicted from TCR beta sequences.

PCR amplification relied on 60 Vbeta primers (plus 13 Jbeta primers). Clones were read by immunoSEQ multiplex PCR, and TCRdb kept only the in-frame ones, dropping some. The data show around 110,000 clones, with 80% to 85% seen just once and under 4% held by the top ten. The V segment lost 4 bases and the J segment 3 bases; nucleotides outside the gene matches: 5. Germline-derived CDR1 and CDR2 are MDHEN and SYDVKM. The CDR3 extends over 14 amino acids. In regard to this clone: Its target is unknown.

Sequenced material: PBMCs. This sequence was found in a woman aged 25 to 45 in good health and CMV-seronegative. This chain uses TRBV28 with TRBJ1-1, with 7 bases fitting TRBD1. CDR3 nucleotide sequence: TGTGCCAGCAGTTCAGGACAGGTGGACACTGAAGCTTTCTTT. Its protein product is CASSSGQVDTEAFF. Variable domain in full (rest from reference TRBV28 and TRBJ1-1): DVKVTQSSRYLVKRTGEKVFLECVQDMDHENMFWYRQDPGLGLRLIYFSYDVKMKEKGDIPEGYSVSREKKERFSLILESASTNQTSMYLCASSSGQVDTEAFFGQGTRLTVV.